The sequence of this TCR beta chain was determined in a study of T cells in localized non-small cell lung cancer. Broader study findings: In uninvolved adjacent lung, T cell clonality reached its highest value, exceeding tumor.

Clones were sequenced by immunoSEQ multiplex PCR, and TCRdb holds only the in-frame ones, with some missing. This table has 30,000 to 45,000 clones, approximately 92% appearing once. In regard to this clone: No antigen is known for it.

This TCR was sampled from a female donor at least 60 years old with stage I lung adenocarcinoma. The source material was peripheral blood, sampled before any cancer treatment.

CDR3 in DNA: TGTGCCAGCAGCTGGGCATATAATCAGCCCCAGCATTTT. Protein: CASSWAYNQPQHF. The genes are TRBV14 and TRBJ1-5, with D uncertain. The CDR3 totals 13 residues. V lost 5 bases and J lost 4, with 9 bases in between. CDR1 is SGHDN, CDR2 FVKESK, per germline.